Presented here are 30 T cell receptor beta chains from one specimen sequenced in a study of shared clonotypes between healthy human individuals. CD45RO-negative, CCR7-positively selected cells formed the naive CD8 fraction, excluding terminally differentiated effector memory CD45RA+ cells. TCRdb's copy holds only in-frame clones and misses some; the assay was immunoSEQ multiplex PCR. The sample consists of just over 2,000,000 clones, around 96% of them appearing once. The sequenced material came from naive CD8+ T cells sorted from blood. The receptors shown here come from a man younger than 35 in good health.

This sequence joins TRBV7-9 and TRBJ2-1; D call uncertain. V was pared by 5 bases and J by 3 bases, with 14 bases between. The V gene's germline CDR1 is SEHNR and CDR2 FQNEAQ (reference sequence). CDR3 length: 15 residues. In DNA form, the CDR3 reads TGTGCCAGCAGCCGTAAGGGTCCGATCTACAATGAGCAGTTCTTC. It encodes CASSRKGPIYNEQFF. The whole variable domain, filled in from reference TRBV7-9 and TRBJ2-1, reads DTGVSQNPRHKITKRGQNVTFRCDPISEHNRLYWYRQTLGQGPEFLTYFQNEAQLEKSRLLSDRFSAERPKGSFSTLEIQRTEQGDSAMYLCASSRKGPIYNEQFFGPGTRLTVL.

V and J are TRBV11-3 and TRBJ2-1; D may be TRBD2 (5 bases). Trimming stripped 5 bases from V and 2 bases from J, with 7 bases between. Germline V gene data show CDR1 as SGHNT and CDR2 as YENEEA. CDR3 length equals 13 residues. Here the CDR3 DNA reads TGTGCCAGCAGCCCCGGGACCTACAATGAGCAGTTCTTC. It yields the protein CASSPGTYNEQFF.

The J gene is TRBJ2-1, the V gene TRBV2; D might be TRBD2 (5 bases). The CDR3 sequence is 13 residues long. Between the trimmed V and J ends, which lost 5 bases and 6 bases, there was a span of 11 bases. Germline CDR1 and CDR2: SNHLY and FYNNEI. This chain's CDR3 is CASSPGSGNEQFF. In DNA, the CDR3 is TGTGCCAGCAGTCCGGGGAGCGGCAATGAGCAGTTCTTC.

The chain couples TRBV28 to TRBJ1-1, with a possible D match to TRBD1 (5 bases). The V and J ends lost 5 bases and 4 bases respectively, with 20 bases between them. Germline CDR1 and CDR2: MDHEN and SYDVKM. The CDR3 contains 16 residues. In DNA, the CDR3 is TGTGCCAGCAGTCCTGGGACGGACGTGGGTGGCACTGAAGCTTTCTTT. Translated, it gives CASSPGTDVGGTEAFF.

The chain is built from TRBV4-1 and TRBJ2-7, with 10 bases fitting TRBD2. The CDR3 has 15 amino acids. The germline V gene encodes CDR1 MGHRA and CDR2 YSYEKL. V trimming: 5 bases; J trimming: 4 bases; junction bases outside the gene matches: 8. This CDR3 reads CASSEGAAGGYEQYF. CDR3 DNA: TGCGCCAGCAGCGAAGGGGCAGCGGGGGGGTACGAGCAGTACTTC.

In this sample, this clone turned up once. The chain is built from TRBV11-2 and TRBJ1-6; 8 bases agree with TRBD1. Germline V gives CDR1 SGHAT, CDR2 FQNNGV. The CDR3 is 16 amino acids. J lost 9 bases, V lost 5 bases, and 12 bases had no gene match. Written as DNA, the CDR3 is TGTGCCAGCAGCCTCGCGGGGTCAGGGGGCCCTTCACCCCTCCACTTT. This translates into CASSLAGSGGPSPLHF.

This chain uses TRBV6-5 with TRBJ2-7; 7 nucleotides agree with TRBD1. Germline V gene lookup returns CDR1 MNHEY and CDR2 SVGAGI. The CDR3 sequence is 16 residues long. The V gene end was trimmed by 0 bases and the J gene end by 2 bases; junction bases not matched to a gene: 7. CDR3 coding DNA: TGTGCCAGCAGTTACTCCACAGGGGAGTCCACCTACGAGCAGTACTTC. Encoded protein: CASSYSTGESTYEQYF.

The CDR3 reads CASSLDQATDTQYF. CDR3 coding DNA: TGCGCCAGCAGCCTGGACCAGGCCACAGATACGCAGTATTTT. The chain carries TRBV5-1 and TRBJ2-3; D gene uncertain. In germline, CDR1 is SGHRS, CDR2 YFSETQ. The V end was cut by 4 bases, the J end by 2 bases, with 11 bases between. The CDR3 length is 14 residues.

The chain is built from TRBV6-1 and TRBJ1-5, with 7 bases that match TRBD1. This CDR3 spans 15 amino acids. Trimming removed 3 bases from V and 2 bases from J; junction bases left unmatched: 4. Per germline, CDR1 MNHNS and CDR2 SASEGT. The CDR3 nucleotides are TGTGCCAGCAGTGACCGACAGGGTCGCAATCAGCCCCAGCATTTT. This gives the protein CASSDRQGRNQPQHF.

V is TRBV10-2 and J is TRBJ2-7, with 7 nucleotides matching TRBD2. After removal of 4 bases from V and 4 bases from J, the junction contained 4 bases not matched to a gene. The CDR3 length is 13 residues. From germline, CDR1 is WSHSY and CDR2 SAAADI. CDR3 residues: CASSAGLMYEQYF. The CDR3 DNA is TGCGCCAGCAGTGCGGGACTAATGTACGAGCAGTACTTC.

The gene calls are TRBV28 and TRBJ2-3, with 11 nucleotides matching TRBD2. Germline V gene data show CDR1 as MDHEN and CDR2 as SYDVKM. The CDR3 is made up of 17 amino acids. The ends lost 5 bases at V and 2 bases at J; junction bases unmatched: 9. CDR3 in amino acids: CASSPTSGGPVTDTQYF. The DNA for the CDR3 is TGTGCCAGCAGTCCCACTAGCGGGGGCCCCGTCACAGATACGCAGTATTTT.

This sequence joins TRBV7-3 and TRBJ1-5; D gene uncertain. The CDR3 length is 16 residues. Trimming shortened V by 2 bases and J by 0 bases, and 11 bases separated the two germline ends. Germline CDR1 reads SGHTA; CDR2 reads FQGTGA. The CDR3 DNA follows: TGTGCCAGCAGCTTATTGGCAGCTGATAGCAATCAGCCCCAGCATTTT. It codes for CASSLLAADSNQPQHF.

The chain employs TRBV19 and TRBJ2-7; D is undetermined. CDR1 is LNHDA, CDR2 SQIVND, per germline (reference sequence). The germline V and J ends were trimmed by 9 bases and 3 bases, with 15 bases remaining between them. The CDR3 is made up of 13 amino acids. The CDR3 DNA sequence: TGTGCCAGCAGTTTCGCCACACGCTACGAGCAGTACTTC. Its translation: CASSFATRYEQYF.

On this clone itself: Within the sample, other DNA sequences also encode this same CDR3. The V and J genes are TRBV27 and TRBJ2-7, with D perhaps TRBD2 (5 bases). Trimming cost V 5 bases and J 2 bases, with 10 bases left between them. CDR3 size: 13 residues. Germline values: CDR1 MNHEY, CDR2 SMNVEV (reference sequence). The CDR3 DNA follows: TGTGCCAGCAGTAGAAGAGGGCCCTACGAGCAGTACTTC. It yields the protein CASSRRGPYEQYF.

J is TRBJ2-7 and V is TRBV9, with D tentatively TRBD1 or TRBD2 (6 bases each). The CDR3 is made up of 14 amino acids. In germline, CDR1 is SGDLS, CDR2 YYNGEE. V gave up 3 bases and J gave up 3 bases, with 13 bases separating them. For the CDR3, the DNA is TGTGCCAGCAGCGAGGGGGGATCCCTCTACGAGCAGTACTTC. This codes for CASSEGGSLYEQYF. The entire variable domain, with the rest obtained from reference TRBV9 and TRBJ2-7, is as follows: DSGVTQTPKHLITATGQRVTLRCSPRSGDLSVYWYQQSLDQGLQFLIQYYNGEERAKGNILERFSAQQFPDLHSELNLSSLELGDSALYFCASSEGGSLYEQYFGPGTRLTVT.

The rearrangement links TRBV5-6 to TRBJ2-7; tentatively, D is TRBD2 (6 bases). The CDR3 sequence is 13 residues long. CDR1 and CDR2 (germline): SGHDT, YYEEEE. The V and J ends lost 1 base and 3 bases respectively, with 8 bases between them. CDR3 coding DNA: TGTGCCAGCAGCTTGACTAGCCACTACGAGCAGTACTTC. It yields the protein CASSLTSHYEQYF. The entire variable domain, with the rest obtained from reference TRBV5-6 and TRBJ2-7, is as follows: DAGVTQSPTHLIKTRGQQVTLRCSPKSGHDTVSWYQQALGQGPQFIFQYYEEEERQRGNFPDRFSGHQFPNYSSELNVNALLLGDSALYLCASSLTSHYEQYFGPGTRLTVT.

This chain connects TRBV5-6 to TRBJ2-7, with D perhaps TRBD1 (5 bases). Germline V CDR1 and CDR2: SGHDT, YYEEEE. V gave up 2 bases and J gave up 2 bases, with 8 bases separating them. This CDR3 spans 13 amino acids. CDR3 nucleotides: TGTGCCAGCAGCTTACAACAGGCCTACGAGCAGTACTTC. Encoded protein: CASSLQQAYEQYF.

This clone was observed once. This chain connects TRBV5-4 to TRBJ1-1; TRBD1 aligns across 7 bases. The germline V gene has CDR1 SGHNT and CDR2 YYREEE (reference sequence). The length of the CDR3 is 15 residues. Losses at the gene ends were 3 bases for V and 0 bases for J; bases not matched to a gene: 5. In nucleotides, the CDR3 is TGTGCCAGCAGCTATATGGGACAGATGAACACTGAAGCTTTCTTT. Protein product: CASSYMGQMNTEAFF.

The V gene is TRBV1, the J gene TRBJ1-5; no check of the table's D call, TRBD1, against the DNA was made. TRBV1 is listed as a pseudogene. The CDR3 has 16 residues. CDR3 residues: CTSSQTLDRGPQPQHF. The CDR3 DNA reads as TGCACCAGCAGCCAAACACTAGACAGGGGCCCTCAGCCCCAGCATTTT.

V is TRBV11-2 and J is TRBJ2-5; D is perhaps TRBD1 (6 bases). The DNA end is a closer match to TRBJ2-7, so the J assignment may be wrong. Germline CDR1 is SGHAT and CDR2 is FQNNGV. The CDR3 is 15 amino acids. The CDR3 protein is CASSFRDTTSYEQYF. DNA of the CDR3: TGTGCCAGCAGCTTCCGGGACACGACTTCCTACGAGCAGTACTTC.

This rearrangement joins TRBV4-1 to TRBJ2-5; the D is unclear. CDR1 is MGHRA, CDR2 YSYEKL, per germline. The V gene lost 3 bases and the J gene lost 5 bases, with 16 bases spanning the gap. This CDR3 comprises 15 residues. CDR3 sequence: CASSQRHYLGETQYF. CDR3 in DNA: TGCGCCAGCAGCCAGAGACATTACTTGGGGGAGACCCAGTACTTC.

The chain uses TRBV28 and TRBJ1-5; D not resolved. The CDR3 has 14 amino acids. V gave up 1 base and J gave up 7 bases, with 11 bases separating them. CDR1 and CDR2 (germline): MDHEN, SYDVKM. Here the CDR3 reads CASSLSLLGQPQHF. The CDR3 bases are TGTGCCAGCAGTTTATCGCTCCTTGGGCAGCCCCAGCATTTT.

The V and J genes are TRBV13 and TRBJ2-5, with 16 positions matching TRBD2. The CDR3 consists of 18 residues. Germline CDR1 and CDR2: PRHDT and FYEKMQ (reference sequence). The V segment lost 5 bases and the J segment 4 bases; nucleotides outside the gene matches: 10. CDR3 sequence (DNA): TGTGCCAGCAGCCCAGGGACTAGCGGGGGGGCAGCACTAGAGACCCAGTACTTC. Translation gives CASSPGTSGGAALETQYF.

This chain links TRBV2 with TRBJ2-3, with 8 bases that match TRBD1. V was clipped by 3 bases and J by 7 bases; unmatched bases: 9. Germline CDR1 reads SNHLY; CDR2 reads FYNNEI. The CDR3 is 15 residues long. The CDR3, as DNA: TGTGCCAGCAGTGATCCTGGCCAGGGGGCATATACGCAGTATTTT. It translates to CASSDPGQGAYTQYF. Full variable domain (remainder filled in from reference TRBV2 and TRBJ2-3): EPEVTQTPSHQVTQMGQEVILRCVPISNHLYFYWYRQILGQKVEFLVSFYNNEISEKSEIFDDQFSVERPDGSNFTLKIRSTKLEDSAMYFCASSDPGQGAYTQYFGPGTRLTVL.

The chain recombines TRBV15 with TRBJ2-7; no reliable D call. This CDR3 spans 13 amino acids. Germline CDR1 and CDR2: LNHNV and YYDKDF (reference sequence). Trimming took off 6 bases at V and 0 bases at J, with 9 bases between the two ends. The CDR3 nucleotides read TGTGCCACCAGTCCTACGAGCTCCTACGAGCAGTACTTC. Translated, it gives CATSPTSSYEQYF.

The genes are TRBV4-1 and TRBJ1-5; possible D gene TRBD1, 5 bases. CDR1 and CDR2 from the germline V gene are MGHRA and YSYEKL. V was trimmed by 3 bases and J by 3 bases, leaving 15 bases between them. The length of the CDR3 is 16 residues. The CDR3 sequence is CASSHEGDGVNQPQHF. For the CDR3, the DNA is TGCGCCAGCAGCCACGAAGGGGATGGTGTCAATCAGCCCCAGCATTTT.

As to this clone: In the same sample, other DNA sequences code for this CDR3. The gene calls are TRBV27 and TRBJ1-5; no definite D call. Germline V gene lookup returns CDR1 MNHEY and CDR2 SMNVEV (reference sequence). Trimming left V 4 bases short and J 0 bases short, with 7 bases between. The CDR3 length is 14 residues. CDR3 sequence: CASSSGLSNQPQHF. CDR3 coding DNA: TGTGCCAGCAGTTCCGGCCTTAGCAATCAGCCCCAGCATTTT.

The rearrangement joins TRBV29-1 to TRBJ2-7, with 7 positions matching TRBD1. V was pared by 8 bases and J by 2 bases, with 9 bases of the junction left unmatched. Germline V gives CDR1 SQVTM, CDR2 ANQGSEA. CDR3 length: 13 amino acids. The CDR3 reads CSPISGTAYEQYF. As DNA, the CDR3 is TGCAGCCCCATCTCCGGGACAGCCTACGAGCAGTACTTC.

The genes are TRBV15 and TRBJ1-2; D remains ambiguous. The CDR3 is made up of 16 amino acids. V was cut by 0 bases and J by 0 bases, with 11 bases left in between. Germline V lookup: CDR1 LNHNV, CDR2 YYDKDF (reference sequence). CDR3 amino acids: CATSRDHGEANYGYTF. The CDR3 region has the DNA TGTGCCACCAGCAGAGATCACGGGGAAGCTAACTATGGCTACACCTTC.

This chain joins TRBV28 and TRBJ1-2; a possible D gene is TRBD1 (6 bases). CDR1 and CDR2 from the germline V gene are MDHEN and SYDVKM. Trimming left V 6 bases short and J 4 bases short, with 15 bases between. The CDR3 totals 14 residues. In nucleotides, the CDR3 is TGTGCCAGCAGCTCCGGGACAAATAGCTATGGCTACACCTTC. This gives the protein CASSSGTNSYGYTF.